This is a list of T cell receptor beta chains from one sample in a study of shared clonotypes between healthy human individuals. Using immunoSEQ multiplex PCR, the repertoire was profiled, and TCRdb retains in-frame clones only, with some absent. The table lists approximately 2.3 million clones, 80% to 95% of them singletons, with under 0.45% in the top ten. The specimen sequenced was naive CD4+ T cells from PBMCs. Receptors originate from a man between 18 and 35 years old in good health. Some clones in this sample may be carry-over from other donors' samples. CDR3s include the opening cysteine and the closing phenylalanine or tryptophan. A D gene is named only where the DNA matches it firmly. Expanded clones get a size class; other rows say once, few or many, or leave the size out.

CDR3nt: TGTGCCAGCTCTCTAAGCCAGGAGCTGTTTTTT
CDR3aa: CASSLSQELFF
d_gene: .
abundance: .
v_gene: TRBV18
j_gene: TRBJ2-2

CDR3nt: TGCGCCAGCAGCTTGAGTACGGAGACCCAGTACTTC
CDR3aa: CASSLSTETQYF
d_gene: .
abundance: .
v_gene: TRBV5-1
j_gene: TRBJ2-5

CDR3nt: TGTGCCAGCAGTGAAGAAATCGGGGACGAGCAGTACTTC
CDR3aa: CASSEEIGDEQYF
d_gene: .
abundance: .
v_gene: TRBV2
j_gene: TRBJ2-7

CDR3nt: TGTGCCAGCAGCCTTCAAACAGGGGGCTCGTCGGTGTCCCAGTACTTC
CDR3aa: CASSLQTGGSSVSQYF
d_gene: TRBD1
abundance: .
v_gene: TRBV5-4
j_gene: TRBJ2-5

CDR3nt: TGTGCCAGCAGCGTGGGTGGACAGGCTCAAATCTATGGCTACACCTTC
CDR3aa: CASSVGGQAQIYGYTF
d_gene: TRBD1
abundance: .
v_gene: TRBV9
j_gene: TRBJ1-2

CDR3nt: TGTGCCATCAGTGAGTCGGGAGTTAGGTCCGGGACTATGTACTACGAGCAGTACTTC
CDR3aa: CAISESGVRSGTMYYEQYF
d_gene: TRBD2
abundance: .
v_gene: TRBV10-3
j_gene: TRBJ2-7

CDR3nt: TGCAGCGTCCCCCGGGAGGTTGAGCAGTTCTTC
CDR3aa: CSVPREVEQFF
d_gene: TRBD2
abundance: once
v_gene: TRBV29-1
j_gene: TRBJ2-1

CDR3nt: TGTGCCAGCAGCTCCTGGGACAGGGCCTCCTACGAGCAGTACTTC
CDR3aa: CASSSWDRASYEQYF
d_gene: TRBD1
abundance: .
v_gene: TRBV11-3
j_gene: TRBJ2-7

CDR3nt: TGTGCCAGCAGTTTGGGGACAGGGATAATCTATGGCTACACCTTC
CDR3aa: CASSLGTGIIYGYTF
d_gene: TRBD1
abundance: once
v_gene: TRBV28
j_gene: TRBJ1-2

CDR3nt: TGTGCCAGCATCTCAGACAGGGCCCCAGATACGCAGTATTTT
CDR3aa: CASISDRAPDTQYF
d_gene: TRBD1
abundance: once
v_gene: TRBV25-1
j_gene: TRBJ2-3

CDR3nt: TGTGCCAGCAGCTTAACTAGCGGGAGGTGGGATGAGCAGTTCTTC
CDR3aa: CASSLTSGRWDEQFF
d_gene: TRBD2
abundance: .
v_gene: TRBV7-3
j_gene: TRBJ2-1

CDR3nt: TGTGCCAGCAGTGAAGCAGCGCGCCAAGACTACAATGAGCAGTTCTTC
CDR3aa: CASSEAARQDYNEQFF
d_gene: .
abundance: .
v_gene: TRBV6-1
j_gene: TRBJ2-1

CDR3nt: TGTGCCAGCAGTTACCAGGGTGGGATAGGGGCCAACGTCCTGACTTTC
CDR3aa: CASSYQGGIGANVLTF
d_gene: .
abundance: .
v_gene: TRBV6-5
j_gene: TRBJ2-6

CDR3nt: TGTGCCAGCAGCTTAGGGGGACTAGCGGGGGCCTACGAGCAGTACTTC
CDR3aa: CASSLGGLAGAYEQYF
d_gene: TRBD2
abundance: .
v_gene: TRBV13
j_gene: TRBJ2-7

CDR3nt: TGTGCCAGCAGCTTGATTAGGGATGAGCAGTTCTTC
CDR3aa: CASSLIRDEQFF
d_gene: .
abundance: .
v_gene: TRBV7-6
j_gene: TRBJ2-1

CDR3nt: TGTGCCATCAGTGAGGGACTAGTAACCGCCGGGGAGCTGTTTTTT
CDR3aa: CAISEGLVTAGELFF
d_gene: TRBD2
abundance: .
v_gene: TRBV10-3
j_gene: TRBJ2-2

CDR3nt: TGTGCCAGTACCTTTATTTTTACCGTTCCCACCTATGGCTACACCTTC
CDR3aa: CASTFIFTVPTYGYTF
d_gene: .
abundance: .
v_gene: TRBV19
j_gene: TRBJ1-2

CDR3nt: TGTGCCAGCAGCAAAAGCACAGATACGCAGTATTTT
CDR3aa: CASSKSTDTQYF
d_gene: .
abundance: .
v_gene: TRBV9
j_gene: TRBJ2-3

CDR3nt: TGTGCCAGCAGCTGGCAGGGGCGCCACGAGCAGTACTTC
CDR3aa: CASSWQGRHEQYF
d_gene: .
abundance: .
v_gene: TRBV5-4
j_gene: TRBJ2-7

CDR3nt: TGTGCCAGCAGTTCAATGGCTAGAAGCACAGATACGCAGTATTTT
CDR3aa: CASSSMARSTDTQYF
d_gene: .
abundance: .
v_gene: TRBV28
j_gene: TRBJ2-3

CDR3nt: TGTGCCAGCAGTGAAGCTCGAGGTTGGACCACTGAAGCTTTCTTT
CDR3aa: CASSEARGWTTEAFF
d_gene: .
abundance: .
v_gene: TRBV6-1
j_gene: TRBJ1-1

CDR3nt: TGTGCCAGCACCAAACCGGGACAGGGGGCAACTGGCTACACCTTC
CDR3aa: CASTKPGQGATGYTF
d_gene: TRBD1
abundance: .
v_gene: TRBV28
j_gene: TRBJ1-2

CDR3nt: TGTGCCAGCTCACCTGCGCAAGTGCAGTGGAATGAGCAGTTCTTC
CDR3aa: CASSPAQVQWNEQFF
d_gene: .
abundance: .
v_gene: TRBV18
j_gene: TRBJ2-1

CDR3nt: TGTGCCAGCAGCCCTAGGGAGGGCGGCCAGCCCCAGCATTTT
CDR3aa: CASSPREGGQPQHF
d_gene: .
abundance: .
v_gene: TRBV7-2
j_gene: TRBJ1-5

CDR3nt: TGTGCCAGCAGTGGCAGTCCCGGGGCGCCCCAGCATTTT
CDR3aa: CASSGSPGAPQHF
d_gene: .
abundance: few
v_gene: TRBV6-4
j_gene: TRBJ1-5

CDR3nt: TGTGCCACGCGGGCTAGCGGGGGGTCTGGGGCCAACGTCCTGACTTTC
CDR3aa: CATRASGGSGANVLTF
d_gene: TRBD2
abundance: .
v_gene: TRBV27
j_gene: TRBJ2-6

CDR3nt: TGTGCCAGCAGTTTACCTACCCCCTCAAGTTATTACATGAACACTGAAGCTTTCTTT
CDR3aa: CASSLPTPSSYYMNTEAFF
d_gene: .
abundance: .
v_gene: TRBV28
j_gene: TRBJ1-1

CDR3nt: TGTGCCAGCAGCCCGGACAGCTATAGCAATCAGCCCCAGCATTTT
CDR3aa: CASSPDSYSNQPQHF
d_gene: .
abundance: .
v_gene: TRBV9
j_gene: TRBJ1-5

CDR3nt: TGTGCCAGCAGTGCGGGACTAGCGGGAGAAAACATTCAGTACTTC
CDR3aa: CASSAGLAGENIQYF
d_gene: TRBD2
abundance: .
v_gene: TRBV6-6
j_gene: TRBJ2-4

CDR3nt: TGTGCCAGCGGCTTACCGACGGGACAACCGTTTTTT
CDR3aa: CASGLPTGQPFF
d_gene: .
abundance: .
v_gene: TRBV28
j_gene: TRBJ1-4

CDR3nt: TGCGCCAGCAGCCAGGGACAGATCACAGATACGCAGTATTTT
CDR3aa: CASSQGQITDTQYF
d_gene: TRBD1
abundance: .
v_gene: TRBV5-1
j_gene: TRBJ2-3

CDR3nt: TGCAGCGAGGGGACTACAGATACGCAGTATTTT
CDR3aa: CSEGTTDTQYF
d_gene: .
abundance: .
v_gene: TRBV29-1
j_gene: TRBJ2-3

CDR3nt: TGTGCCAGCAGCGTCGGAGATAGCACAGATACGCAGTATTTT
CDR3aa: CASSVGDSTDTQYF
d_gene: .
abundance: .
v_gene: TRBV28
j_gene: TRBJ2-3

CDR3nt: TGTGCCAGCAGCGTACGCTTCCTCGCAGATACGCAGTATTTT
CDR3aa: CASSVRFLADTQYF
d_gene: .
abundance: once
v_gene: TRBV7-9
j_gene: TRBJ2-3

CDR3nt: TGCGCCAGCAGCCAAGGAGGCCGGACAGACCTAACCTCGATAGCTAACTATGGCTACACCTTC
CDR3aa: CASSQGGRTDLTSIANYGYTF
d_gene: .
abundance: once
v_gene: TRBV4-1
j_gene: TRBJ1-2

CDR3nt: TGTGCCACCAGCCCCCGGTTGCGGGGCACCCCTTACAATGAGCAGTTCTTC
CDR3aa: CATSPRLRGTPYNEQFF
d_gene: .
abundance: once
v_gene: TRBV15
j_gene: TRBJ2-1

CDR3nt: TGTGCCAGCAGAGGGACAGGGAATAACCAGCCCCAGCATTTT
CDR3aa: CASRGTGNNQPQHF
d_gene: TRBD1
abundance: few
v_gene: TRBV2
j_gene: TRBJ1-5

CDR3nt: TGTGCCAGCAGCCCCGGGGTGGGGCGGTCCTCCTACAATGAGCAGTTCTTC
CDR3aa: CASSPGVGRSSYNEQFF
d_gene: .
abundance: .
v_gene: TRBV5-4
j_gene: TRBJ2-1

CDR3nt: TGTGCCAGCAGCTTGTTCTTCGGCTCGCTCGGCAATCAGCCCCAGCATTTT
CDR3aa: CASSLFFGSLGNQPQHF
d_gene: .
abundance: .
v_gene: TRBV7-8
j_gene: TRBJ1-5

CDR3nt: TGTGCCAGCAGCTTGGCATGGGGGGCGAGCAATCAGCCCCAGCATTTT
CDR3aa: CASSLAWGASNQPQHF
d_gene: .
abundance: .
v_gene: TRBV5-8
j_gene: TRBJ1-5

CDR3nt: TGTGCCAGCAGTGGAATTAGGACAGGGGGCGGACAGCCCCAGCATTTT
CDR3aa: CASSGIRTGGGQPQHF
d_gene: TRBD1
abundance: .
v_gene: TRBV6-1
j_gene: TRBJ1-5

CDR3nt: TGTGCCAGCAGCCCAGGGGGCAACACCGGGGAGCTGTTTTTT
CDR3aa: CASSPGGNTGELFF
d_gene: TRBD1
abundance: .
v_gene: TRBV7-8
j_gene: TRBJ2-2

CDR3nt: TGTGCCAGCACCCCGACCGGAGGAGGAAACACCATATATTTT
CDR3aa: CASTPTGGGNTIYF
d_gene: .
abundance: .
v_gene: TRBV4-2
j_gene: TRBJ1-3

CDR3nt: TGTGCCAGCAGCTTAACGACAGCTCAAGAGACCCAGTACTTC
CDR3aa: CASSLTTAQETQYF
d_gene: .
abundance: .
v_gene: TRBV7-8
j_gene: TRBJ2-5

CDR3nt: TGTGCCATCAGTGTAGCGGGAGAAATAGATACGCAGTATTTT
CDR3aa: CAISVAGEIDTQYF
d_gene: TRBD2
abundance: .
v_gene: TRBV10-3
j_gene: TRBJ2-3

CDR3nt: TGTGCCAGCAGTTCGACGCCGGGACAAGGGGGCTACACCTTC
CDR3aa: CASSSTPGQGGYTF
d_gene: .
abundance: .
v_gene: TRBV28
j_gene: TRBJ1-2

CDR3nt: TGTGCCAGCAGCCTCGGACTAGCGGGAGCGGGAGATACGCAGTATTTT
CDR3aa: CASSLGLAGAGDTQYF
d_gene: TRBD2
abundance: .
v_gene: TRBV7-9
j_gene: TRBJ2-3